One and the same sample provided the 20 T cell receptor beta chains below, sequenced in a study of blood T cells in healthy people across ages. The second PCR ran roughly 6 to 11 cycles with a sample-barcoded 5' primer and J-beta primers. TCRdb processed the 5' RACE reads anew with MiXCR; each CDR3 protein has one entry. The data show about 1.8 million distinct CDR3 sequences, about 49% seen once. What was sequenced was blood. The receptors were gathered from a woman in her thirties or forties in good health.

The chain has TRBV10-1 and TRBJ1-4; D unresolved. V dropped 0 bases and J dropped 6 bases, with 11 bases sitting between them. The CDR3 has 15 residues. Germline loops: CDR1 WNHNN, CDR2 SYGVQD (reference sequence). The CDR3 DNA reads as TGCGCCAGCAGTGAGTCCCTCCGAGGAGATGAAAAACTGTTTTTT. This translates into CASSESLRGDEKLFF.

This clonotype was seen only a few times. The V call is TRBV4-1, the J call TRBJ2-3; TRBD1 is a possible D gene (6 bases). This CDR3 has 17 amino acids. The germline CDR1 and CDR2 sequences are MGHRA and YSYEKL. V gave up 1 base and J gave up 5 bases, with 19 bases separating them. This chain's CDR3 is CASSQGLRGITKDTQYF. In DNA, the CDR3 is TGCGCCAGCAGCCAAGGTTTAAGGGGGATTACTAAAGATACGCAGTATTTT.

This clonotype was detected ten times or more. The J gene is TRBJ2-6, the V gene TRBV5-1; D remains ambiguous. The CDR3 is made up of 15 amino acids. V lost 2 bases, J lost 0 bases, and 6 bases lay in between. The V gene's germline CDR1 is SGHRS and CDR2 YFSETQ. The CDR3: CASSLQFSGANVLTF. CDR3 nucleotide sequence: TGCGCCAGCAGCTTACAATTCTCTGGGGCCAACGTCCTGACTTTC.

This rearrangement joins TRBV5-1 to TRBJ2-3, with TRBD2 as a possible D gene (6 bases). The ends were cut back, 0 bases at V and 4 bases at J, with 15 bases in the middle. The CDR3 sequence is 16 residues long. Looked up from germline, CDR1 is SGHRS and CDR2 is YFSETQ. Written as DNA, the CDR3 is TGCGCCAGCAGCTTGGGAGGGGCGGGGATACCAGATACGCAGTATTTT. Residues: CASSLGGAGIPDTQYF.

A few counts support this clonotype. The chain carries TRBV20-1 and TRBJ1-5, with D unresolved. The CDR3 totals 13 residues. The germline gives CDR1 DFQATT, CDR2 SNEGSKA (reference sequence). Trimming took off 6 bases at V and 0 bases at J, with 9 bases between the two ends. CDR3 region: CSARRSSNQPQHF. CDR3 nucleotide sequence: TGCAGTGCAAGGCGGTCTAGCAATCAGCCCCAGCATTTT.

This clonotype was counted ten times or more. V usage is TRBV5-1 and J usage is TRBJ2-5, with D tentatively TRBD1 (5 bases). The CDR3 covers 14 residues. Germline V CDR1 and CDR2: SGHRS, YFSETQ. V lost 4 bases and J lost 5, with 15 bases in between. DNA of the CDR3: TGCGCCAGCAGCACAGCAGGGTATTCGGAGACCCAGTACTTC. Its translation: CASSTAGYSETQYF. Based on the CDR3 plus reference TRBV5-1 and TRBJ2-5, the full variable domain is KAGVTQTPRYLIKTRGQQVTLSCSPISGHRSVSWYQQTPGQGLQFLFEYFSETQRNKGNFPGRFSGRQFSNSRSEMNVSTLELGDSALYLCASSTAGYSETQYFGPGTRLLVL.

V gene TRBV13 combines with J gene TRBJ2-5; tentatively, D is TRBD2 (6 bases). CDR3 length: 12 amino acids. CDR1 is PRHDT and CDR2 is FYEKMQ in the germline V gene (reference sequence). V was shortened by 5 bases and J by 11 bases, with 15 bases between the two germline ends. For the CDR3, the DNA is TGTGCCAGCAGCCGCGGGGATGGGGAGCAGTACTTC. Amino acid sequence: CASSRGDGEQYF.

The chain recombines TRBV28 with TRBJ2-7; a weak D match, TRBD2 (5 bases). Germline V gene data show CDR1 as MDHEN and CDR2 as SYDVKM. V shed 8 bases and J shed 3 bases, with 11 bases lying between them. This CDR3 is built from 12 residues. In nucleotides, the CDR3 is TGTGCCAGCGGCGTAGGGAGCTACGAGCAGTACTTC. Translation gives CASGVGSYEQYF.

In its sample, this clonotype was seen a few times. V is TRBV10-3 and J is TRBJ2-3; the D is unclear. This CDR3 is 15 amino acids long. V was pared by 6 bases and J by 7 bases, with 20 bases between. The germline V gene encodes CDR1 ENHRY and CDR2 SYGVKD. CDR3 nucleotides: TGTGCCATCAGGAATGACGAATCCCGGCCTAATACGCAGTATTTT. Translating it yields CAIRNDESRPNTQYF.

The rearrangement uses TRBV20-1 and TRBJ2-5; 11 bases are shared with TRBD2. The CDR3 contains 14 residues. Germline CDR1 is DFQATT and CDR2 is SNEGSKA (reference sequence). V trimming: 4 bases; J trimming: 5 bases; junction bases outside the gene matches: 6. This CDR3 is CSAIRLAGKETQYF. Here the CDR3 DNA reads TGCAGTGCTATAAGACTAGCGGGGAAGGAGACCCAGTACTTC.

This clonotype was found once. The rearrangement links TRBV6-1 to TRBJ2-1, with 12 nucleotides matching TRBD2. There are 15 residues in the CDR3. Per germline, CDR1 MNHNS and CDR2 SASEGT. V lost 7 bases, J lost 4 bases, and 5 bases stayed unmatched. The DNA of the CDR3 is TGTGCCAGCACCCTAGCGGGGGGGACGTACAATGAGCAGTTCTTC. This gives the protein CASTLAGGTYNEQFF.

This clonotype came up a few times. V gene TRBV5-6 combines with J gene TRBJ2-3; 8 nucleotides agree with TRBD1. V shed 4 bases, J shed 1 base, and the junction held 8 bases outside the gene matches. The CDR3 spans 16 residues. The germline CDR1 and CDR2 sequences are SGHDT and YYEEEE. Written as DNA, the CDR3 is TGTGCCAGCAGCGTTCAGGGGGCGTTACGCACAGATACGCAGTATTTT. This codes for CASSVQGALRTDTQYF.

The rearrangement uses TRBV7-9 and TRBJ1-5; the D is unclear. Germline-derived CDR1 and CDR2 are SEHNR and FQNEAQ (reference sequence). This CDR3 region has 17 residues. V lost 8 bases and J 0 bases, leaving 20 bases between the germline ends. The CDR3 region is CASWGVPGEYSNQPQHF. CDR3 sequence (DNA): TGTGCCAGCTGGGGTGTTCCGGGCGAGTATAGCAATCAGCCCCAGCATTTT.

This clonotype was observed many times. The chain uses TRBV6-6 and TRBJ2-7; 8 bases map to TRBD1. V trimming: 5 bases; J trimming: 4 bases; junction bases outside the gene matches: 4. Germline loops: CDR1 MNHNY, CDR2 SVGAGI (reference sequence). The CDR3 covers 13 residues. The CDR3 nucleotides read TGTGCCAGCAGTGCCCGACAGGGGTACGAGCAGTACTTC. It encodes CASSARQGYEQYF.

This clonotype was picked up a small number of times. The chain joins TRBV7-6 to TRBJ2-5; unclear D gene. V gave up 3 bases and J gave up 0 bases, with 8 bases separating them. The CDR3 contains 14 residues. Germline V gene lookup returns CDR1 SGHVS and CDR2 FNYEAQ. The CDR3 loop reads CASSLRQNQETQYF. CDR3 nucleotide sequence: TGTGCCAGCAGCTTGAGACAAAACCAAGAGACCCAGTACTTC.

The V gene is TRBV4-1, the J gene TRBJ2-7, with TRBD1 matching 7 bases. The V gene's germline CDR1 is MGHRA and CDR2 YSYEKL. This CDR3 region has 16 residues. Trimming at V came to 5 bases and at J to 1 base, leaving 11 bases not matched to a gene. The CDR3 spells CASSALIGTESYEQYF. CDR3 in DNA: TGCGCCAGCAGCGCTCTTATCGGGACAGAGTCCTACGAGCAGTACTTC.

The chain joins TRBV5-1 to TRBJ1-6; D is undetermined. The CDR3 has 15 residues. V was clipped by 1 base and J by 2 bases, with 7 bases between them. Germline CDR1 reads SGHRS; CDR2 reads YFSETQ. In DNA form, the CDR3 reads TGCGCCAGCAGCTTGAATGGGGCCTATAATTCACCCCTCCACTTT. Its protein product is CASSLNGAYNSPLHF. The whole variable domain, filled in from reference TRBV5-1 and TRBJ1-6, reads KAGVTQTPRYLIKTRGQQVTLSCSPISGHRSVSWYQQTPGQGLQFLFEYFSETQRNKGNFPGRFSGRQFSNSRSEMNVSTLELGDSALYLCASSLNGAYNSPLHFGNGTRLTVT.

V and J are TRBV6-5 and TRBJ1-2, with 7 positions matching TRBD1. CDR1 MNHEY and CDR2 SVGAGI come from the germline V gene. V shed 6 bases and J 0 bases; nucleotides not matched to a gene: 7. The CDR3 is 15 amino acids. The CDR3 DNA is TGTGCCAGCAGGGGAGGGGGCGCGTCTAACTATGGCTACACCTTC. Its protein product is CASRGGGASNYGYTF.

The V and J genes are TRBV7-2 and TRBJ1-6; TRBD1 aligns across 9 bases. J lost 9 bases, V lost 4 bases, and 7 bases had no gene match. The germline V gene has CDR1 SGHTA and CDR2 FQGNSA. The CDR3 sequence is 15 residues long. CDR3 sequence: CASSSPGQGSSPLHF. As DNA, the CDR3 is TGTGCCAGCAGCTCTCCGGGACAGGGATCTTCACCCCTCCACTTT.

This clonotype was seen many times. For the CDR3, the DNA is TGTGCCAGCAGCTTAGCAGCCTACGAGCAGTACTTC. Translated, it gives CASSLAAYEQYF. The V call is TRBV28, the J call TRBJ2-7; no reliable D call. The V end lost 6 bases, the J end lost 2 bases, and 8 bases lay between the germline ends. The germline CDR1 and CDR2 sequences are MDHEN and SYDVKM. This CDR3 comprises 12 residues.